This T cell receptor (beta chain) is from a study of regulatory T cells in long-lasting Graves disease. Study outcomes and limitations: Persistent disease preferred TRBV28, TRBJ1-2 and TRBJ2-5; new disease, TRBV20-1 and TRBJ2-1. For persistent Graves' patients, TCR diversity was lower than for newly diagnosed ones.

CDR1 SEHNR and CDR2 FQNEAQ come from the germline V gene (reference sequence). The CDR3 covers 14 residues. Trimming took 5 bases from V and 5 from J, leaving 13 bases between them. This clonotype has only a few counts. Its antigen is as yet unknown. Arm-PCR of CDR3 regions and iRepertoire HTBI primers were the basis on which TCR beta libraries were built. TCRdb re-called the multiplex PCR reads through MiXCR, storing one row per CDR3 protein. This sample has approximately 540,000 distinct CDR3 sequences, with 12% found just once. Time point specified: newly diagnosed GD, antithyroid drugs for less than 3 months. The TCR library used RNA extracted from PBMCs. These same records also appear under a second study, on T cells in Graves' hyperthyroidism and ophthalmopathy. Turning to that study: Blood shared most expanded thyroid clonotypes above 0.001.

This chain connects TRBV7-9 to TRBJ2-1; no definite D call. The sequence derives from a woman aged 25 to 39 with Graves disease. Sample: peripheral blood mononuclear cells (PBMCs), taken at new diagnosis, from a patient treated with antithyroid drugs. CDR3 DNA: TGTGCCAGCAGCCCCTCTGAGCGAGACAATGAGCAGTTCTTC. It codes for CASSPSERDNEQFF.